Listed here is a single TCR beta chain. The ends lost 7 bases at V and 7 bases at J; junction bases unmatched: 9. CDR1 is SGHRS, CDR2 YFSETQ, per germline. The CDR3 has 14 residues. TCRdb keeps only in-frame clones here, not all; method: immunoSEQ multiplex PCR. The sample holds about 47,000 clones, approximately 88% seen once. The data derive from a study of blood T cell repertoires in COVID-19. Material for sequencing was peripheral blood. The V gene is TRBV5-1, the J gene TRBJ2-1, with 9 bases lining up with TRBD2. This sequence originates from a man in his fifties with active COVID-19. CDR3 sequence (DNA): TGCGCCAGCGGAACCTCTAGCGGGGAAAATGAGCAGTTCTTC. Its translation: CASGTSSGENEQFF.